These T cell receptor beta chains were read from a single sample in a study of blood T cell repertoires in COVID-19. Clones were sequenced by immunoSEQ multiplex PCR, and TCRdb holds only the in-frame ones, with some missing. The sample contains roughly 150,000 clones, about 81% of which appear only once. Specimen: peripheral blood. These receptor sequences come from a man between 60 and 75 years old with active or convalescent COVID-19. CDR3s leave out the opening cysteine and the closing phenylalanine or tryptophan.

cdr3_aa: ASSQGLAGGLYNEQF
v_call: TRBV5-1

cdr3_aa: ASSEAGVAYGYT
v_call: TRBV2

cdr3_aa: ASSLGRNYGYT
v_call: TRBV5-6

cdr3_aa: ASRLGQGRSSPLH
v_call: TRBV21-1

cdr3_aa: SVGYRTGGPVDTEAF
v_call: TRBV29-1

cdr3_aa: ASSPRGAKTWAF
v_call: TRBV18

cdr3_aa: ASSQNYGRGGDYGYT
v_call: TRBV3-1/TRBV3-2

cdr3_aa: ASTSGSTDTQY
v_call: TRBV5-1

cdr3_aa: ASSSTPGTGGSTEAF
v_call: TRBV7-9

cdr3_aa: ATSDSNRDSQF
v_call: TRBV24-1

cdr3_aa: ASSTKLGQGTDYGYT
v_call: TRBV19

cdr3_aa: ASSHQSGDYEQY
v_call: TRBV19

cdr3_aa: ASRDSVSGANVLT
v_call: TRBV7-9

cdr3_aa: ASSQGGLAGAETQY
v_call: TRBV14

cdr3_aa: ASSSPSAGFHEQY
v_call: TRBV28

cdr3_aa: ASSSLGTGGEELF
v_call: TRBV5-4

cdr3_aa: ASSRTGGYGYT
v_call: TRBV10-1

cdr3_aa: ASSETGGRETQY
v_call: TRBV6-1

cdr3_aa: AGASGMQETQY
v_call: TRBV7-9